The 30 T cell receptor beta chains below come from one sample, sequenced in a study of blood T cell repertoires in COVID-19. Here immunoSEQ multiplex PCR was the method, and the copy in TCRdb shows in-frame clones only, minus some. The sample consists of 150,000 to 200,000 clones, roughly 80% of them appearing once. The specimen was peripheral blood. Receptor source: a woman between 40 and 50 years old with COVID-19, enrolled during active disease.

V and J are TRBV29-1 and TRBJ2-4, with 12 bases fitting TRBD2. CDR3 size: 17 residues. The V and J ends lost 4 bases and 0 bases, in that order; junction bases with no gene match: 7. The germline CDR1 and CDR2 sequences are SQVTM and ANQGSEA. The CDR3 here is CSVARTSGDLAKNIQYF. CDR3 nucleotides: TGCAGCGTTGCTAGGACTAGCGGGGACCTAGCCAAAAACATTCAGTACTTC.

The gene calls are TRBV7-2 and TRBJ2-1; TRBD2 matches 13 bases. Germline lookup yields CDR1 SGHTA and CDR2 FQGNSA. The junction had 7 bases not matched to a gene; V was cut back by 5 bases and J by 9 bases. This CDR3 has 15 residues. The CDR3 region is CASSPGLAGVGEQFF. CDR3 bases: TGTGCCAGCAGCCCCGGACTAGCGGGAGTGGGTGAGCAGTTCTTC.

The V and J genes are TRBV4-1 and TRBJ2-1; 11 nucleotides match TRBD2. The V gene's germline CDR1 is MGHRA and CDR2 YSYEKL. V was clipped by 0 bases and J by 9 bases; unmatched bases: 13. CDR3 length: 18 residues. CDR3 region: CASSQEVTSGEAFREQFF. The DNA for the CDR3 is TGCGCCAGCAGCCAAGAGGTGACTAGCGGGGAGGCTTTCCGTGAGCAGTTCTTC.

The chain carries TRBV19 and TRBJ1-6; D is uncertain. Germline V gene lookup returns CDR1 LNHDA and CDR2 SQIVND (reference sequence). This CDR3 region has 16 residues. V was cut by 5 bases and J by 6 bases, with 17 bases left in between. The CDR3 DNA reads as TGTGCCAGTAGTTTACAGAGCACCGCCCTTAATTCACCCCTCCACTTT. This sequence encodes CASSLQSTALNSPLHF.

The rearrangement uses TRBV11-2 and TRBJ1-6; D unresolved. The CDR3 spans 14 residues. With 5 bases removed from V and 10 bases from J, the gap between germline ends came to 15 bases. Germline V gene data show CDR1 as SGHAT and CDR2 as FQNNGV. CDR3 in amino acids: CASSRRWGESPLHF. DNA for the CDR3: TGTGCCAGCAGCCGACGCTGGGGAGAGTCACCCCTCCACTTT.

The CDR3 reads CSASGGQHEQYF. In DNA form, the CDR3 reads TGCAGTGCTAGTGGCGGGCAGCACGAGCAGTACTTC. V and J are TRBV20-1 and TRBJ2-7, with a weak D call TRBD2 (5 bases). Trimming left V 3 bases short and J 5 bases short, with 11 bases between. Looked up from germline, CDR1 is DFQATT and CDR2 is SNEGSKA (reference sequence). The CDR3 runs to 12 residues.

The rearrangement uses TRBV28 and TRBJ2-7; 8 bases match TRBD2. Trimming removed 5 bases from V and 0 bases from J; junction bases left unmatched: 15. Germline lookup yields CDR1 MDHEN and CDR2 SYDVKM. The CDR3 covers 18 residues. Here the CDR3 DNA reads TGTGCCAGCAGTACCCCTTTGGGTAGCGGGACCCTCTCCTACGAGCAGTACTTC. Its protein is CASSTPLGSGTLSYEQYF.

Notes on this clone: At one boundary the junction diverges from the germline segment, which might be a read error. The V call is TRBV14, the J call TRBJ2-7, with TRBD1 as a possible D gene (5 bases). CDR1 is SGHDN and CDR2 is FVKESK in the germline V gene. The CDR3 contains 15 residues. The CDR3 nucleotides are TGTGCCAGCAGCTTTACAGGATCTAGAAGCTACGGGCAGTACTTC. Translated: CASSFTGSRSYGQYF.

The CDR3 region is CASSLLGPEQFF. DNA for the CDR3: TGTGCCAGCAGCTTACTTGGGCCTGAGCAGTTCTTC. The rearrangement links TRBV7-9 to TRBJ2-1, with no clear D. Germline CDR1 reads SEHNR; CDR2 reads FQNEAQ (reference sequence). Trimming took off 2 bases at V and 9 bases at J, with 8 bases between the two ends. This CDR3 is built from 12 residues.

A few counts support this clone. The CDR3 protein is CASSDVNSPLHF. The CDR3 nucleotides are TGCGCCAGCAGTGACGTTAATTCACCCCTCCACTTT. The V and J genes are TRBV10-2 and TRBJ1-6; D is unclear. V lost 3 bases and J 6 bases, leaving 3 bases between the germline ends. The CDR3 is 12 amino acids. Germline V CDR1 and CDR2: WSHSY, SAAADI.

There are a few counts of this clone. The chain recombines TRBV7-9 with TRBJ1-2; tentative D call: TRBD1 (5 bases). Germline loops: CDR1 SEHNR, CDR2 FQNEAQ (reference sequence). The CDR3 covers 15 residues. V lost 1 base and J lost 3, with 12 bases in between. CDR3 DNA sequence: TGTGCCAGCAGCTTAGTGGCAGGGTTTGACTATGGCTACACCTTC. The encoded protein is CASSLVAGFDYGYTF. Full variable domain (missing parts from reference TRBV7-9 and TRBJ1-2): DTGVSQNPRHKITKRGQNVTFRCDPISEHNRLYWYRQTLGQGPEFLTYFQNEAQLEKSRLLSDRFSAERPKGSFSTLEIQRTEQGDSAMYLCASSLVAGFDYGYTFGSGTRLTVV.

The chain employs TRBV10-2 and TRBJ1-6; 8 bases align to TRBD1. The CDR3 loop spans 15 amino acids. From germline, CDR1 is WSHSY and CDR2 SAAADI. Trimming removed 7 bases from V and 9 bases from J; junction bases left unmatched: 11. CDR3 loop: CASNARTGMASPLHF. CDR3 bases: TGCGCCAGCAACGCTCGGACAGGGATGGCTTCACCCCTCCACTTT.

This chain uses TRBV6-5 with TRBJ1-2; no firm D call. The CDR3 spans 15 residues. The germline V and J ends were trimmed by 3 bases and 6 bases, with 17 bases remaining between them. Germline CDR1 reads MNHEY; CDR2 reads SVGAGI. CDR3 nucleotides: TGTGCCAGCAGTTATTCCCGCCTGGCCGTCGATGGCTACACCTTC. Protein sequence: CASSYSRLAVDGYTF.

The genes are TRBV6-4 and TRBJ1-2, with D possibly being TRBD1 (5 bases). Germline V gene lookup returns CDR1 MRHNA and CDR2 SNTAGT. The V and J ends lost 4 bases and 3 bases respectively, with 6 bases between them. The CDR3 contains 12 residues. CDR3 protein: CASSGGDYGYTF. The DNA for the CDR3 is TGTGCCAGCAGTGGGGGGGACTATGGCTACACCTTC.

In its sample, this clone was seen a few times. This rearrangement joins TRBV28 to TRBJ1-5, with D unclear. CDR1 is MDHEN, CDR2 SYDVKM, per germline. Trimming took off 4 bases at V and 2 bases at J, with 21 bases between the two ends. CDR3 size: 18 residues. The CDR3 spells CASSSSGRGYMGNQPQHF. DNA of the CDR3: TGTGCCAGCAGTTCCTCGGGCCGCGGGTATATGGGCAATCAGCCCCAGCATTTT.

The chain combines TRBV7-9 with TRBJ2-1; the match to TRBD1 covers 8 bases. The germline gives CDR1 SEHNR, CDR2 FQNEAQ (reference sequence). The CDR3 is made up of 15 amino acids. Trimming cost V 5 bases and J 5 bases; bases outside gene matches: 8. CDR3 DNA: TGTGCCAGCAGCGGCGGACAGGGAAAGGACAATGAGCAGTTCTTC. This gives the protein CASSGGQGKDNEQFF.

This rearrangement joins TRBV28 to TRBJ2-3, with 7 bases aligning to TRBD2. Trimming removed 8 bases from V and 1 base from J; junction bases left unmatched: 6. Germline CDR1 is MDHEN and CDR2 is SYDVKM. The CDR3 covers 14 residues. CDR3 nucleotide sequence: TGTGCCAGCGTTACGGGAGGAGGCACAGATACGCAGTATTTT. This sequence encodes CASVTGGGTDTQYF.

CDR3 sequence reads: CASSLGQGFADTQYF. The CDR3 DNA follows: TGTGCCAGCAGCTTAGGCCAGGGGTTCGCAGATACGCAGTATTTT. The rearrangement joins TRBV7-2 to TRBJ2-3; tentative D call: TRBD1 (6 bases). The CDR3 runs 15 residues. CDR1 and CDR2 from the germline V gene are SGHTA and FQGNSA. V shed 1 base and J shed 4 bases, with 12 bases lying between them.

The chain has TRBV30 and TRBJ2-7; TRBD1 might be the D (5 bases). The CDR3 contains 13 residues. The germline CDR1 and CDR2 sequences are GTSNPN and SVGIG (reference sequence). V lost 0 bases, J lost 6 bases, and 12 bases lay in between. The CDR3: CAWSVGGASEQYF. The DNA for the CDR3 is TGTGCCTGGAGTGTAGGTGGGGCGTCCGAGCAGTACTTC.

Only a few counts were recorded for this clone. V gene TRBV11-2 combines with J gene TRBJ1-5; 9 nucleotides match TRBD1. CDR3 length: 13 residues. With 5 bases clipped from V and 9 bases from J, the junction kept 5 bases outside the gene matches. Germline-derived CDR1 and CDR2 are SGHAT and FQNNGV. In DNA, the CDR3 is TGTGCCAGCAGCATACAGGGGGCTGGGCCCCAGCATTTT. This gives the protein CASSIQGAGPQHF.

The gene calls are TRBV12-3 or TRBV12-4 and TRBJ1-2; 7 bases line up with TRBD1. Unmatched junction bases numbered 3, after V lost 6 bases and J lost 2 bases. The CDR3 contains 13 residues. CDR3 sequence: CASRKGQNYGYTF. CDR3 DNA: TGTGCCAGCAGAAAGGGACAGAACTATGGCTACACCTTC.

This clone turned up a few times. The identical CDR3 is also encoded by other nucleotide sequences in the sample. The chain has TRBV20-1 and TRBJ1-4; D not resolved. This CDR3 comprises 11 residues. Germline V gene lookup returns CDR1 DFQATT and CDR2 SNEGSKA (reference sequence). V lost 5 bases to trimming and J lost 7 bases, with 8 bases between them. CDR3 DNA: TGCAGTGCTCCCTCGGGTGAAAAACTGTTTTTT. Protein sequence: CSAPSGEKLFF.

This rearrangement joins TRBV18 to TRBJ2-3; 7 bases match TRBD1. Per germline, CDR1 KGHSH and CDR2 LQKENI. This CDR3 comprises 14 residues. Trimming took 3 bases from V and 3 from J; bases not matched to a gene: 3. The CDR3, as DNA: TGTGCCAGCTCACCGGGACAGCGGACAGATACGCAGTATTTT. Amino acids: CASSPGQRTDTQYF.

The rearrangement links TRBV19 to TRBJ2-1, with no clear D. V lost 4 bases and J 0 bases, leaving 10 bases between the germline ends. Germline loops: CDR1 LNHDA, CDR2 SQIVND (reference sequence). This CDR3 region has 15 residues. CDR3 in DNA: TGTGCCAGTAGTACCCCCCTGAGCTCCTACAATGAGCAGTTCTTC. This codes for CASSTPLSSYNEQFF.

This chain joins TRBV5-4 and TRBJ2-2; TRBD1 matches 7 bases. The CDR3 consists of 15 residues. Trimming cost V 4 bases and J 7 bases; bases outside gene matches: 10. From germline, CDR1 is SGHNT and CDR2 YYREEE (reference sequence). CDR3 coding DNA: TGTGCCAGCAGCGAGGGGGCAGGGATACGCGGGGAGCTGTTTTTT. It translates to CASSEGAGIRGELFF.

The rearrangement joins TRBV19 to TRBJ2-5, with TRBD1 as a possible D gene (6 bases). The V end was cut by 3 bases, the J end by 5 bases, with 19 bases between. The CDR3 covers 16 residues. The germline CDR1 and CDR2 sequences are LNHDA and SQIVND (reference sequence). CDR3 loop: CASSISGGTPRETQYF. The DNA for the CDR3 is TGTGCCAGTAGTATTTCAGGTGGGACACCGCGGGAGACCCAGTACTTC.

The V and J genes are TRBV15 and TRBJ1-3, with D maybe TRBD1 (6 bases). Germline V gene lookup returns CDR1 LNHNV and CDR2 YYDKDF (reference sequence). This CDR3 spans 16 amino acids. Trimming cost V 0 bases and J 0 bases, with 9 bases left between them. Written as DNA, the CDR3 is TGTGCCACCAGCAGAGATCCAGGGGCCTCTGGAAACACCATATATTTT. It yields the protein CATSRDPGASGNTIYF.

This rearrangement joins TRBV9 to TRBJ2-1; 11 bases agree with TRBD2. This CDR3 contains 18 residues. CDR1 and CDR2 (germline): SGDLS, YYNGEE. J gave up 7 bases and V 1 base, and 13 bases lay outside the gene matches. CDR3 protein: CASSVSLLAGGPGNEQFF. The CDR3 bases are TGTGCCAGCAGCGTAAGTCTTCTAGCGGGGGGCCCTGGGAATGAGCAGTTCTTC.

This sequence joins TRBV4-1 and TRBJ1-6; no firm D call. Between the trimmed V and J ends, which lost 1 base and 14 bases, there was a span of 9 bases. The CDR3 runs to 12 residues. Germline lookup yields CDR1 MGHRA and CDR2 YSYEKL. The DNA for the CDR3 is TGCGCCAGCAGCCAAGCCCAGCGCACCCTCCACTTT. Protein sequence: CASSQAQRTLHF.

This chain connects TRBV19 to TRBJ2-3, with a possible D match to TRBD1 (6 bases). The CDR3 contains 13 residues. Germline CDR1 LNHDA, CDR2 SQIVND (reference sequence). Trimming took off 5 bases at V and 6 bases at J, with 12 bases between the two ends. The CDR3 loop is CASSRDRPDTQYF. The CDR3 bases are TGTGCCAGTAGTCGTGACAGGCCCGATACGCAGTATTTT.